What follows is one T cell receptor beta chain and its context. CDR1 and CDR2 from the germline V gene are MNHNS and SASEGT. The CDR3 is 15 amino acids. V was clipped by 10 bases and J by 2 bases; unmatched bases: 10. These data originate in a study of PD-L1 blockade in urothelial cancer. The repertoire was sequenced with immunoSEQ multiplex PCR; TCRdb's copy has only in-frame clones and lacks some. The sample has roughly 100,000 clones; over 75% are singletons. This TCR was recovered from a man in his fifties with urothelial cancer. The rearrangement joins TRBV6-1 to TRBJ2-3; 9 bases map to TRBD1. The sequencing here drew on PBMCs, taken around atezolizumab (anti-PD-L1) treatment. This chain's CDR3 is CATRDREAPTDTQYF. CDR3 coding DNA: TGTGCCACCCGGGACAGGGAAGCCCCCACAGATACGCAGTATTTT.